This is a list of T cell receptor beta chains from one sample in a study of blood T cell repertoires in COVID-19. TCRdb's table, derived via immunoSEQ multiplex PCR, lists solely in-frame clones and lacks some. The sample contains 150,000 to 200,000 clones, 70% to 90% of which appear only once. Sequencing was performed on peripheral blood. All receptors derive from a human donor in a cohort sampled during active COVID-19. Both conserved end residues are part of each CDR3. The D gene is left open where the match is weak. Expanded clones are given a class, and other clones once, few, many or no size at all.

j_call	clone_size	d_call	v_call	cdr3_nt	cdr3_aa
TRBJ2-1	-	TRBD1	TRBV10-3	TGTGCCATCAGTGGACAGGGGGGTAACAATGAGCAGTTCTTC	CAISGQGGNNEQFF
TRBJ2-5	-	-	TRBV20-1	TGCAGTGCCAGCGAGTGGGAGACCCAGTACTTC	CSASEWETQYF
TRBJ2-1	-	TRBD2	TRBV29-1	TGCAGCGTTGGCGGGACTAGCGGCTACAATGAGCAGTTCTTC	CSVGGTSGYNEQFF
TRBJ1-5	-	TRBD1	TRBV7-9	TGTGCCAGCAGCTTGGGACAGGGGTTGGGCAATCAGCCCCAGCATTTT	CASSLGQGLGNQPQHF
TRBJ2-3	-	-	TRBV28	TGTGCCAGCAGTGGGGGGATTTTCATACTAGCAGTCACAGATACGCAGTATTTT	CASSGGIFILAVTDTQYF
TRBJ1-1	-	TRBD1	TRBV19	TGTGCCAGTAGTATAGTGGACAGGGGCCAGGCCCAGTTCATGAACACTGAAGCTTTCTTT	CASSIVDRGQAQFMNTEAFF
TRBJ2-6	-	-	TRBV9	TGTGCCAGCAGCGTAACCCGGGGGACCAATGGCGGGGCCAACGTCCTGACTTTC	CASSVTRGTNGGANVLTF
TRBJ2-2	-	-	TRBV7-2	TGTGCCAGCAACTTACGCGGGGGCCGGACCGGGGAGCTGTTTTTT	CASNLRGGRTGELFF
TRBJ2-5	-	-	TRBV10-3	TGTGCCATCAGCTCCGGGAGTTCGGGTGTGTACCAAGAGACCCAGTACTTC	CAISSGSSGVYQETQYF
TRBJ2-1	-	-	TRBV7-2	TGTGCCAGCAGCACAAGGGGAATTCACAGGCAGTTCTTC	CASSTRGIHRQFF
TRBJ2-7	-	-	TRBV3-1/TRBV3-2	TGTGCCAGCAGTCCCAAGCGGAGCTCCTACGAGCAGTACTTC	CASSPKRSSYEQYF
TRBJ2-5	-	-	TRBV30	TGTGCCTGGAGTGCGCGGAGGGATATAGGAGAGACCCAGTACTTC	CAWSARRDIGETQYF
TRBJ2-7	few	TRBD2	TRBV6-5	TGTGCCAGCAGTTACTCACTAGCGGGTACTGCCGACGAGCAGTACTTC	CASSYSLAGTADEQYF
TRBJ2-1	once	TRBD2	TRBV11-2	TGTGCCAGCAGCCTAGGTGGCCTAGCGGGGGGGGTATACAATGAGCAGTTCTTC	CASSLGGLAGGVYNEQFF
TRBJ2-7	-	TRBD1	TRBV9	TGTGCCAGTAGCAGGAACCGGGACAGCAGGGAGCAGTACTTC	CASSRNRDSREQYF
TRBJ1-2	once	TRBD1	TRBV6-1	TGTGCCAGCAGTGAACTAGGGGGCGTGGGTAATGGCTACACCTTC	CASSELGGVGNGYTF
TRBJ1-1	once	-	TRBV7-3	TGTGCCAGCAGCGCGGACACAAATCGGAACACTGAAGCTTTCTTT	CASSADTNRNTEAFF
TRBJ2-5	-	-	TRBV28	TGTGCCAGCAGTCGGCAGGGGCAAGAGACCCAGTACTTC	CASSRQGQETQYF
TRBJ2-2	-	-	TRBV11-2	TGTGCCAGCAGCCTGGGGGGCACCGGGGAGCTGTTTTTT	CASSLGGTGELFF
TRBJ1-4	once	-	TRBV30	TGTGCCTGGAGTGGGGCGGGCGTCCCCGAAAAACTGTTTTTT	CAWSGAGVPEKLFF
TRBJ1-1	-	-	TRBV19	TGTGCCAGTAGTATTCGCACCGGAAGGGGGAACACTGAAGCTTTCTTT	CASSIRTGRGNTEAFF
TRBJ1-4	few	-	TRBV10-2	TGCGCCAGCAGTGATGGTGGCAGGCGTTATGAAAAACTGTTTTTT	CASSDGGRRYEKLFF
TRBJ2-7	-	TRBD1	TRBV27	TGTGCCAGCAGTCTAGGGTTCGGGACAGGGGTCCACGAGCAGTACTTC	CASSLGFGTGVHEQYF
TRBJ2-7	-	-	TRBV3-1/TRBV3-2	TGTGCCAGCAGCCAAGACAGTCTGGACGAGCAGTACTTC	CASSQDSLDEQYF
TRBJ2-7	-	-	TRBV11-2	TGTGCCAGCAGCTTAGCGGCAGACATTTACGAGCAGTACTTC	CASSLAADIYEQYF
TRBJ1-2	-	-	TRBV16	TGTGCCAGCAGCCGAACCCCGACAGCTCCGGATGGCTACACCTTC	CASSRTPTAPDGYTF
TRBJ1-6	few	-	TRBV19	TGTGCCAGTCGAGGGAGCTCCTATAATTCACCCCTCCACTTT	CASRGSSYNSPLHF
TRBJ2-1	-	TRBD2	TRBV7-8	TGTGCCAGCAGCTCCGCCCGACCGGGGGGGTGGGGGACATACAATGAGCAGTTCTTC	CASSSARPGGWGTYNEQFF
TRBJ2-5	once	-	TRBV24-1	TGTGCCACCAGTGATTGGGGGGGGGCAGTAGAGACCCAGTACTTC	CATSDWGGAVETQYF
TRBJ2-4	-	TRBD2	TRBV4-3	TGCGCCAGCAGCCAAAATAGCGGGGTAGCCAAAAACATTCAGTACTTC	CASSQNSGVAKNIQYF
TRBJ2-7	few	-	TRBV5-6	TGTGCCAGCAGCTTCGGACAGCCCAGTTCCTACGAGCAGTACTTC	CASSFGQPSSYEQYF
TRBJ1-2	-	-	TRBV9	TGTGCCAGCAGCGCCGGGATATATGGCTACACCTTC	CASSAGIYGYTF
TRBJ2-1	few	-	TRBV5-1	TGCGCCAGCAGCCCAACAGGTTTCAGCTCCTACAATGAGCAGTTCTTC	CASSPTGFSSYNEQFF
TRBJ2-1	-	-	TRBV6-1	TGTGCCAGTTGTAGAGGGGGTTGGGGCGATGAGCAGTTCTTC	CASCRGGWGDEQFF
TRBJ1-1	once	-	TRBV30	TGTGCCTGGAGTGTTTCCTGGAACACTGAAGCTTTCTTT	CAWSVSWNTEAFF
TRBJ2-1	-	TRBD1	TRBV7-2	TGTGCCAGCAGCAAAGTGGGGACAGATTACAATGAGCAGTTCTTC	CASSKVGTDYNEQFF
TRBJ1-2	-	TRBD1	TRBV28	TGTGCCAGCAGTTTCGGGGGGACAGGCGGTAACTATGGCTACACCTTC	CASSFGGTGGNYGYTF
TRBJ2-7	-	-	TRBV6-1	TGTGCCAGCAGTGACCAGGGACTCACCTCCTACGAGCAGTACTTC	CASSDQGLTSYEQYF
TRBJ2-5	-	TRBD2	TRBV14	TGTGCCAGCAGCCCCGGGGGGAAGACCCAGTACTTC	CASSPGGKTQYF
TRBJ2-1	few	TRBD2	TRBV5-6	TGTGCCAGCAGCTTGGGGGCGGGAGGCTCCTACAATGAGCAGTTCTTC	CASSLGAGGSYNEQFF
TRBJ2-3	-	-	TRBV30	TGTGCCTGGAGTGTTGGGTTTTGGGGAGCCAGCACAGATACGCAGTATTTT	CAWSVGFWGASTDTQYF